This TCR beta chain was sequenced for a study of vaccination and CD4 T cells after COVID-19 (dated by TCRdb to the early 2020s). Regarding the study in general: Every convalescent patient had a positive nasal swab PCR test for SARS-CoV-2, with mild disease in 9 or 10 patients and severe disease in one. The spike-specific CD4+ TCR repertoire was compared before and after mRNA vaccination in about nine COVID-19 convalescent patients and a handful of infection-naive healthy vaccine recipients. In control cultures, a CEFX viral epitope pool was used as positive control, an HIV-1 Nef peptide pool was used as negative control, or no peptide was added. The convalescent cohort included six males and four females, with two Hispanic individuals, seven Caucasians, two Asians and one multiracial person. The time from the second vaccine dose to post-vaccine blood sampling had a median of roughly 77 days and ranged from about 13 to 250 days. Participants got two doses of the Pfizer-BioNTech BNT162b2 vaccine (n=8) or two doses of the Moderna mRNA-1273 vaccine (n=2). Overlapping spike peptide pools from SARS-CoV-2 and from the common cold coronaviruses HCoV-NL63, HCoV-OC43 and HCoV-229E were used as culture stimuli. Post-COVID blood samples were collected from convalescent patients a median of around 100 days after diagnosis, with a range of about 30 to 161 days. Overall study results and their limits: Only a relatively small number of convalescent patients were included in the study, and early timepoints following natural infection were not analyzed. Among convalescent patients, a median roughly 90% of the SARS-CoV-2-reactive clones seen after vaccination appeared only after vaccination, which suggests priming specific to the vaccine. Nearly all vaccine-specific clones in convalescent patients (304 of 307) were mono-reactive for SARS-CoV-2 spike rather than cross-reactive with common cold coronaviruses. An increase in the median number of SARS-CoV-2-reactive clonotypes from roughly 20 after infection to roughly 38 after vaccination was observed, but the change was not found to be significant.

About this clonotype itself: Which antigen it targets is not known. No base quality information exists; no much larger clone differs at one position.

Receptor amplification or capture employed PCR. DNA from cultured CD4+ T cells was subjected to TCR sequencing with the Oncomine TCR Beta short-read assay at the Johns Hopkins FTIC core. The QIAamp micro DNA kit was used to extract genomic DNA from the cultured CD4+ T cells. The Oncomine TCR Beta libraries from cultured CD4+ T cells were pooled using unique dual indexes and then sequenced on an Illumina iSeq 100. Turning to the authors' computational methods: Non-productive sequences were filtered out, and CDR3s that did not start with C, did not end with F or W, or were shorter than 7 amino acids were discarded. The MANAFEST web application identified antigen-specific clonotypes by comparing peptide-stimulated wells against reference wells and other culture wells. Positive clones required FDR below 0.05, an odds ratio above 5, and productive frequency above 0.1% in at least two of three replicate wells. Clonotypes that were significantly expanded in both SARS-CoV-2 spike wells and at least one common cold coronavirus spike condition were defined as cross-reactive. CDR3 homology was assessed with Levenshtein distances (stringdist) and unrooted phylogenetic trees (ape) in R version 3.6.1. Through fastp at Q25 and MiXCR, TCRdb rebuilt clones from the public reads, retaining in-frame beta chains. Entries that share a CDR3 protein sequence are merged under the most common genes and DNA. None of the V and J calls come from the authors' own analysis; TCRdb made them. Present in this sample are 13,000 or so distinct CDR3 sequences, about 56% of which were seen just once. The top ten hold 15% to 20% of the sample.

Germline trimming amounts to 3 bases on V and 5 bases on J, with 5 as the count of junction bases outside the gene matches. CDR3 length: 14 amino acids, cysteine to phenylalanine. CDR3 DNA only is kept here, 42 bases in frame from base 1. From a lookup of the germline V gene, CDR1 and CDR2 are KGHSH and LQKENI. Taken with the paper, the label for treatment or condition translates to: roughly 10-day PBMC culture with coronavirus spike peptide pools or control peptides (ViraFEST assay). To expand antigen-specific T cells with peptide pools and then pick out the expanded clonotypes through TCR sequencing, the study relied on the ViraFEST assay. The positive SARS-CoV-2 PCR tests of the convalescent patients were dated from March to December 2020, before the Alpha, Beta and Delta variants emerged in the United States. Each well held two million PBMCs cultured with roughly 10 ug/ml peptide pools in IMDM containing about 5% human AB serum and 7.5 to 10 IU/ml IL-2. Half of the culture medium was replaced with fresh IL-2-containing medium on days 3 and 7. After approximately 10 days of culture, CD4+ T cells were isolated by negative selection using the EasySep CD4+ T cell isolation kit. PBMCs were separated from whole blood using Ficoll-Paque Plus gradient centrifugation and then either used fresh or cryopreserved at -140C. In general, triplicate wells were set up for every culture condition.

The sequence was obtained from a human donor who had recovered from COVID-19. The rearranged chain carries TRBV18 and TRBJ2-5; 8 central nucleotides agree with TRBD1. Sequenced sample: CD4+ T cells from blood, cultured in vitro. The CDR3 amino acid sequence is: CASSPDRGRETQYF. At the DNA level, the sequence is TGTGCCAGCTCACCCGACAGGGGTAGGGAGACCCAGTACTTC.